A selection of T cell receptor beta chains follows, all from one sample in a study of T cells in Graves' hyperthyroidism and ophthalmopathy. TCRdb independently ran MiXCR on the multiplex PCR reads; one entry per CDR3 protein. The sample yields 350,000 to 400,000 distinct CDR3 sequences, more than 13% seen once. Sequenced sample: blood. These receptors were taken from a woman in her thirties with Graves' hyperthyroidism. Each CDR3 is given with its conserved first and last residue. Fields, in order: CDR3 DNA, CDR3 protein, J gene, clone size, V gene, D gene. D genes are given only for firm matches. Clone size appears in some rows only: once, few, many, or a class for an expanded clone.

TGTGCCAGCAGCGTAGATCCAGGGGGAAACACCATATATTTT CASSVDPGGNTIYF TRBJ1-3 . TRBV9 .
TGCAGTGCTCCAGAGCCCCTAGCGTACGAGCAGTACTTC CSAPEPLAYEQYF TRBJ2-7 . TRBV20-1 .
TGTGCCAGCAGCCAAGAGTTAGGATACTACGAGCAGTACTTC CASSQELGYYEQYF TRBJ2-7 many TRBV3-1 .
TGTGCCAGCTCACCACCGCGCCCCAATGAGCAGTTCTTC CASSPPRPNEQFF TRBJ2-1 many TRBV18 .
TGCAGTGCTAGAGAGGCTAGCGGGTCCGCGAACACCGGGGAGCTGTTTTTT CSAREASGSANTGELFF TRBJ2-2 . TRBV20-1 TRBD2
TGTGCCAGCTCACCACGTTGGACTAGCGGGAGAGGAGGAGGGGAGACCCAGTACTTC CASSPRWTSGRGGGETQYF TRBJ2-5 many TRBV18 TRBD2
TGTGCCAGTACCGATAAGTGGACACAGAACACCGGGGAGCTGTTTTTT CASTDKWTQNTGELFF TRBJ2-2 few TRBV19 .
TGTGCCAGCAGCCTTCTCGGGACGGCCAATTCAGGTGGCAATGAGCAGTTCTTC CASSLLGTANSGGNEQFF TRBJ2-1 many TRBV7-2 .
TGTGCCTGGAGGACTCGAGGCGGTTCCTACGAGCAGTACTTC CAWRTRGGSYEQYF TRBJ2-7 many TRBV30 .
TGTGCCAGCAGTTTTACGGCCAAAGAGACCCAGTACTTC CASSFTAKETQYF TRBJ2-5 many TRBV12-3/TRBV12-4 .
TGTGCCACCAGCGGGGGACACTGGTCTTCAGAGCAGTACTTC CATSGGHWSSEQYF TRBJ2-7 many TRBV28 TRBD2
TGTGCCACCAGCAGATTCAGACAGGGAACCTCCTACAATGAGCAGTTCTTC CATSRFRQGTSYNEQFF TRBJ2-1 once TRBV15 TRBD1
TGTGCCAGCAGTTGGGCTAGTTGGGGAGGAACTGAAGCTTTCTTT CASSWASWGGTEAFF TRBJ1-1 few TRBV12-3/TRBV12-4 .
TGTGCCATCAAGGCCCAGGGAGATGGCGAAGCTTTCTTT CAIKAQGDGEAFF TRBJ1-1 . TRBV10-3 .
TGTGCCAGCAGTTACTCGTATTCCGGGACAGGCGAACCTAACTATGGCTACACCTTC CASSYSYSGTGEPNYGYTF TRBJ1-2 . TRBV6-5 TRBD1
TGTGCCAGCAGTTTATTGGGGGGGGACACTGAAGCTTTCTTT CASSLLGGDTEAFF TRBJ1-1 many TRBV12-3/TRBV12-4 .
TGTGTCAGTATGTGGAGCAGGGGAGCCTACGAGCAGTACTTC CVSMWSRGAYEQYF TRBJ2-7 . TRBV19 .
TGTGCCAGTAGTGTTTTAGGACTAGCGGGACCCTCGGGGGAGCAGTTCTTC CASSVLGLAGPSGEQFF TRBJ2-1 . TRBV19 TRBD2
TGTGCCAGCAGCTCCGGGACTAGCGGGAGGTGGAATGAGCAGTTCTTC CASSSGTSGRWNEQFF TRBJ2-1 . TRBV7-3 TRBD2
TGCAGTGCTAGACTAGCGGGAGGATGGGAGGACACAGATACGCAGTATTTT CSARLAGGWEDTDTQYF TRBJ2-3 many TRBV20-1 TRBD2
TGTGCCAGCAGCCAAGGCTGGGGACAGGGAGGCGAGCAGTACTTC CASSQGWGQGGEQYF TRBJ2-7 many TRBV16 TRBD1
TGTGCCAGCAGGCGGGACAGCCCAAATGAAAAACTGTTTTTT CASRRDSPNEKLFF TRBJ1-4 many TRBV12-3/TRBV12-4 TRBD1
TGTGCCAGCAGCTTAGATCCGTTAACTGAAGCTTTCTTT CASSLDPLTEAFF TRBJ1-1 many TRBV11-2 .
TGCAGTGCCCTGGAAGGGGAAGAAAAACTGTTTTTT CSALEGEEKLFF TRBJ1-4 many TRBV20-1 .
TGTGCCAGCAGTTTCGCTGGACCACCTAATGAGCAGTTCTTC CASSFAGPPNEQFF TRBJ2-1 . TRBV27 .
TGTGCCAGCAGCCAAACTTTGGCGGGAGGGGATACGCAGTATTTT CASSQTLAGGDTQYF TRBJ2-3 . TRBV7-9 TRBD2
TGTGCCAGCAACGCCCCGGGACAGGGGACCGGGGAGCTGTTTTTT CASNAPGQGTGELFF TRBJ2-2 . TRBV7-3 TRBD1
TGTGCCAGCAGCCAAACAGGGGGCGGTACGCAGTATTTT CASSQTGGGTQYF TRBJ2-3 few TRBV3-1 TRBD1
TGTGCCAGCAGTTTGACAGCTTACAGGAGGAGGGTTTCCTACGAGCAGTACTTC CASSLTAYRRRVSYEQYF TRBJ2-7 many TRBV2 .
TGTGCCAGCAGCCAAGGCGGCCGTGTGCAGTATTTT CASSQGGRVQYF TRBJ2-3 . TRBV3-1 .
TGCAGCGTCCTCCAGCGAGAGACCCAGTACTTC CSVLQRETQYF TRBJ2-5 many TRBV29-1 .
TGCAGTGCTAGGAGGACTAGCGGGAGAAACGAGCAGTACTTC CSARRTSGRNEQYF TRBJ2-7 many TRBV20-1 TRBD2
TGTGCCACCAGCAGAGGTTGGGCGGACACCTACAATGAGCAGTTCTTC CATSRGWADTYNEQFF TRBJ2-1 many TRBV15 .
TGTGCCAGCAGCCTACGGGGACTAGCGGGAGTAAACACCGGGGAGCTGTTTTTT CASSLRGLAGVNTGELFF TRBJ2-2 many TRBV3-1 TRBD2
TGCAGTGCCCCCGCAATGGGGGGGTTCTCCTACGAGCAGTACTTC CSAPAMGGFSYEQYF TRBJ2-7 . TRBV20-1 TRBD2
TGTGCCAGCAGCTTAGGCATGGGAGCGGGAGCTAACCAGCAGTTCTTC CASSLGMGAGANQQFF TRBJ2-1 many TRBV11-3 TRBD2
TGTGCCTGGAGGATTGGGGGAGGGCCGGATACGCAGTATTTT CAWRIGGGPDTQYF TRBJ2-3 many TRBV30 TRBD2
TGTGCCAGCAGTGAAGCGGGCAGTACCTACGAGCAGTACTTC CASSEAGSTYEQYF TRBJ2-7 . TRBV2 .
TGTGCCATAAAGGGCCCGGGTTACACTGAAGCTTTCTTT CAIKGPGYTEAFF TRBJ1-1 few TRBV10-3 .
TGTGCCAGTAGTTGGGCTAACTATGGCTACACCTTC CASSWANYGYTF TRBJ1-2 . TRBV19 .
TGTGCCATCAGTATGGGGGGGGCTATCAACGAGCAGTACTTC CAISMGGAINEQYF TRBJ2-7 . TRBV10-3 .